This T cell receptor beta chain derives from a study of T cells in women clearing cervical HPV infection. Study details: Controls gave blood once infection was undetectable; cases at lesion identification.

The CDR3 contains 12 residues. Germline V lookup: CDR1 LNHDA, CDR2 SQIVND (reference sequence). Trimming removed 7 bases from V and 5 bases from J, with 11 bases in between. HPV was found by MY09/MY11 PCR and dot-blot genotyping. On this clone: Its antigen is still unknown. The DNA ends 3 residues before the CDR3 does, and the rest of the CDR3 is filled in from the germline J gene.

Study-wide results and limits: Each sample's T-cell count was unknown, possibly confounding richness.

TCR beta CDR3 amplified by multiplex PCR from roughly 1,100 ng genomic DNA. Sequencing was performed with immunoSEQ multiplex PCR; in TCRdb, only in-frame clones are kept and a portion is missing. This sample's clone table lists around 35,000 clones. The chain couples TRBV19 to TRBJ1-2; D is undetermined. The sequence came from a woman between 18 and 70 years old with a cervical HPV16 infection that either progressed to CIN3+ or cleared (not recorded which). The sample taken for sequencing was blood buffy coat. CDR3 protein: CASKRGGYGYTF. The sequenced part of the CDR3 DNA is TGTGCCAGTAAGCGGGGTGGGTATGGC.